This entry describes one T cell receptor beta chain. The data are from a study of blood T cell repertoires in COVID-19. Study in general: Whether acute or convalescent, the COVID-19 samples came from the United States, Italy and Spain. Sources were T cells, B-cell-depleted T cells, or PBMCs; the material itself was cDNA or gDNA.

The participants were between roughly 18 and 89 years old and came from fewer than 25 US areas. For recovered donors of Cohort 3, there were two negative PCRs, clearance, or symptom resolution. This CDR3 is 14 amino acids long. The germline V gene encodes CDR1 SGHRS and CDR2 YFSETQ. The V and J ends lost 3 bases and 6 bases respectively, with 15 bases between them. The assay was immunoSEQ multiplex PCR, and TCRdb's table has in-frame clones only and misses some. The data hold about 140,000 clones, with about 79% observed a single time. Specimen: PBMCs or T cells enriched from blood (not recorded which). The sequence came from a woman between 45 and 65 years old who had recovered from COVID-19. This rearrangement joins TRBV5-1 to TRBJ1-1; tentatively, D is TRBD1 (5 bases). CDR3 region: CASSSSRGKAEAFF. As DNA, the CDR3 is TGCGCCAGCAGCTCCTCCCGGGGGAAAGCTGAAGCTTTCTTT.